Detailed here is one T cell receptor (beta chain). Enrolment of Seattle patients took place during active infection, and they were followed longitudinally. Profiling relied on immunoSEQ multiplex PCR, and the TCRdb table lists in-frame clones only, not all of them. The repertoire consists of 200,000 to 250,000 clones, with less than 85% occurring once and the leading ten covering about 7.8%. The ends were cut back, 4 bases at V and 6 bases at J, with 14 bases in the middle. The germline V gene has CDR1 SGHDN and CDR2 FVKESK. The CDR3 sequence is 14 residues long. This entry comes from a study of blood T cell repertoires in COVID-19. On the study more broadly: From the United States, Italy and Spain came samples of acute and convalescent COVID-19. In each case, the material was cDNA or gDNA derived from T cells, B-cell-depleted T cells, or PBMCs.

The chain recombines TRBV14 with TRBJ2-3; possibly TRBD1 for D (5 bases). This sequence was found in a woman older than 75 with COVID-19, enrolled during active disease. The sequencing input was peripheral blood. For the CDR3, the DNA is TGTGCCAGCAGCCGTGAAATTTGGGGCGATACGCAGTATTTT. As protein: CASSREIWGDTQYF. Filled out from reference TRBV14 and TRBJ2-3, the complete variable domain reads EAGVTQFPSHSVIEKGQTVTLRCDPISGHDNLYWYRRVMGKEIKFLLHFVKESKQDESGMPNNRFLAERTGGTYSTLKVQPAELEDSGVYFCASSREIWGDTQYFGPGTRLTVL.